This T cell receptor (beta chain) was observed in a study of blood T cell repertoires in COVID-19. Study-wide context: Both acute and convalescent COVID-19 samples were obtained from the United States, Italy and Spain. T cells, B-cell-depleted T cells, or PBMCs provided the cDNA or gDNA that served as material.

In the original processing: For nucleated cells, counts were estimated from reference gene primer amplification. Clones were read by immunoSEQ multiplex PCR, and TCRdb kept only the in-frame ones, dropping some. D and trimming were read from the DNA, whereas the V and J calls and clone size are those reported in that table. The repertoire consists of roughly 150,000 clones, with 80% to 90% occurring once and the leading ten covering roughly 15%. Germline V gene sequence: CDR1 DFQATT, CDR2 SNEGSKA (reference sequence). V was shortened by 5 bases and J by 6 bases, with 7 bases between the two germline ends. The CDR3 loop spans 11 amino acids.

The V gene is TRBV20-1, the J gene TRBJ2-2; D is undetermined. Sequencing was performed on peripheral blood. The TCR originated in a woman between 35 and 50 years old with acute or convalescent COVID-19. CDR3 sequence reads: CSAVSAGELFF. CDR3 sequence (DNA): TGCAGTGCTGTATCGGCCGGGGAGCTGTTTTTT.